The following is a T cell receptor (beta chain) sequence with its context. Its antigen is currently not known. Base qualities are missing; no much larger clone stands one base away. The CDR3 covers 11 residues, taking in both the cysteine and the phenylalanine. The read is trimmed to its CDR3 DNA, 33 bases read in frame from base 1. The CDR1 and CDR2 encoded by the germline V gene are MDHEN and SYDVKM. V is pruned by 10 bases and J by 9 bases, leaving 8 bases of the junction without a gene match. RNA was extracted using the RNeasy kit, and about 0.5 to 1 ug of the RNA was reverse transcribed with random hexamers. The immunoSEQ multiplex PCR assay, covering 54 Vbeta and 13 Jbeta segments, was used to amplify TCR beta CDR3 regions. PCR amplification bias was corrected by using a synthetic template baseline for primer optimization and computational correction. On the study's bioinformatics: Reads were assigned to V, D and J genes according to IMGT and analyzed in immunoSEQ Analyzer, with only productive sequences retained. To calculate clonality, Shannon entropy was normalized by log2 of the number of productive unique sequences and then subtracted from one. For each patient and control, public and private clones were evaluated within the 100 most prevalent clones. A clone was defined as Susac-specific if it was absent from the healthy and MS cohorts, from more than 850 published viral clones and from other ImmuneACCESS disease sequences. Using fastp trimming at Q25 and MiXCR clonotype assembly, TCRdb reanalyzed the public sequencing data and kept in-frame beta chains. Rows merge per CDR3 protein into single entries with the most common DNA and genes. TCRdb, rather than the study authors, made the V and J calls. Within this sample are approximately 210,000 distinct CDR3 sequences, with roughly 93% of them counted one time only. Around 0.15% of the sample is taken by the ten largest.

This sample is drawn from a study of CD8 T cells in Susac syndrome (dated by TCRdb to about 2019). About the study as a whole: Of the Susac syndrome patients who were sequenced, about eight were in clinical remission while about six had clinically active disease. At blood withdrawal, Susac syndrome patients were therapy-naive, treated with corticosteroids (with IVIg additionally given to some), or treated with IVIg alone. Repertoire sequencing was used to test whether CD8+ T cell activation and differentiation in Susac syndrome was antigen driven.

High-throughput TCR beta sequencing profiled peripheral blood CD8+ and CD4+ T cells from healthy donors, Susac syndrome patients and multiple sclerosis patients. The Susac syndrome patients fulfilled recently defined diagnostic criteria for definite or probable disease. CD8+ TEMRA cells were enriched by FACS, while bulk CD8+ and CD4+ T cells were purified by magnetic negative isolation. Blood was drawn into EDTA tubes, processed within 24 hours, and PBMCs were isolated by density gradient centrifugation. PBMCs intended for TCR sequencing were frozen in liquid nitrogen and were later thawed in a 37 degrees C water bath. Purity of sorted or isolated CD4+, CD8+ and CD8+ TEMRA cells was at least 90%. What the work shows at the level of the full study, not this receptor alone: The number of individuals in the TCR sequencing and HLA analysis was acknowledged as relatively small. No clonal expansion was detected in the CD4+ T cell repertoire of Susac syndrome patients.

Source material: CD4+ T cells from PBMCs. The sequence derives from a human donor with Susac syndrome. The V gene is TRBV28 and the J gene is TRBJ1-2; 7 central bases correspond to TRBD1. The CDR3 is CATRGQPSYTF. The sequenced DNA is TGTGCCACCCGGGGACAGCCCAGCTACACCTTC.